The 24 T cell receptor beta chains reported below all come from one sample, sequenced in a study of blood T cell repertoires in COVID-19. The assay was immunoSEQ multiplex PCR, and TCRdb's table has in-frame clones only and misses some. This table holds 220,000 or so clones, 82% found once. The sequencing input was peripheral blood. Source of these receptors: an elderly woman with COVID-19, enrolled during active disease.

Note on this clone: Other nucleotide sequences from this sample produce the same CDR3. This chain joins TRBV5-1 and TRBJ2-2; D call uncertain. The CDR3 is 15 amino acids. The germline V gene has CDR1 SGHRS and CDR2 YFSETQ. V lost 0 bases and J lost 0, with 6 bases in between. The CDR3 region is CASSLGAANTGELFF. CDR3 nucleotides: TGCGCCAGCAGCTTGGGCGCGGCGAACACCGGGGAGCTGTTTTTT.

This sequence joins TRBV5-1 and TRBJ1-2, with a tentative D call TRBD1 (5 bases). V was cut by 1 base and J by 7 bases, with 17 bases left in between. This CDR3 contains 15 residues. Germline CDR1 and CDR2: SGHRS and YFSETQ. The CDR3 loop reads CASSLLNWAGLGYTF. CDR3 sequence (DNA): TGCGCCAGCAGCTTGTTAAATTGGGCAGGGCTTGGCTACACCTTC.

This sequence joins TRBV7-9 and TRBJ2-7, with 8 nucleotides matching TRBD2. Germline CDR1 reads SEHNR; CDR2 reads FQNEAQ (reference sequence). The CDR3 has 15 residues. V lost 5 bases to trimming and J lost 6 bases; unmatched junction nucleotides: 12. DNA of the CDR3: TGTGCCAGCAGCCCGCCGGGGACTAGTCGTGTCGAGCAGTACTTC. It specifies CASSPPGTSRVEQYF.

The CDR3 DNA reads TGTGCCAGCAGCCAAGAAACAGGCAACTCACCCCTCCACTTT. Translating gives CASSQETGNSPLHF. The chain is built from TRBV3-1 (or the pseudogene TRBV3-2) and TRBJ1-6; perhaps TRBD1 as D (5 bases). The CDR3 runs 14 residues. Germline CDR1 LGHDT, CDR2 YNNKEL (reference sequence). Trimming stripped 0 bases from V and 10 bases from J, with 10 bases between.

There are a few counts of this clone. The chain joins TRBV7-2 to TRBJ2-2, with 8 nucleotides matching TRBD1. This CDR3 region has 16 residues. Losses at the gene ends were 1 base for V and 2 bases for J; bases not matched to a gene: 3. Per the germline V gene, CDR1 is SGHTA and CDR2 is FQGNSA. The CDR3 bases are TGTGCCAGCAGCTTAGGGGGACAGGCCAACACCGGGGAGCTGTTTTTT. Protein product: CASSLGGQANTGELFF.

The rearrangement uses TRBV6-2 or TRBV6-3 and TRBJ2-5; TRBD2 might be the D (6 bases). CDR1 is MNHEY and CDR2 is SVGEGT in the germline V gene. CDR3 length: 15 amino acids. Trimming shortened V by 2 bases and J by 4 bases, and 14 bases separated the two germline ends. DNA for the CDR3: TGTGCCAGCAGTTACGGGACTTCCTTGAGAGAGACCCAGTACTTC. As protein: CASSYGTSLRETQYF.

The V gene is TRBV9, the J gene TRBJ1-4, with a weak D call TRBD1 (5 bases). This CDR3 is built from 16 residues. Per germline, CDR1 SGDLS and CDR2 YYNGEE. Trimming took off 0 bases at V and 2 bases at J, with 11 bases between the two ends. The chain's CDR3 is CASSVDLGGTNEKLFF. CDR3 DNA sequence: TGTGCCAGCAGCGTAGATCTCGGGGGGACTAATGAAAAACTGTTTTTT.

With respect to this clone: A read error may account for a junction end that differs from germline. V usage is TRBV7-9 and J usage is TRBJ1-5; D is ambiguous. The CDR3 sequence is 12 residues long. The germline V gene has CDR1 SEHNR and CDR2 FQNEAQ (reference sequence). CDR3 in amino acids: CASSLEEGRIDF. The CDR3 DNA reads as TGTGCCAGCAGCTTAGAGGAAGGGAGGATTGACTTT.

The chain uses TRBV28 and TRBJ2-5, with TRBD1 as a possible D gene (7 bases). Germline assignment: CDR1 MDHEN and CDR2 SYDVKM. The ends were cut back, 6 bases at V and 5 bases at J, with 19 bases in the middle. The CDR3 is 15 residues long. The CDR3, as DNA: TGTGCCAGCAGCACCAATTGGAGGGGGCGGGAGACCCAGTACTTC. It encodes CASSTNWRGRETQYF.

The chain recombines TRBV28 with TRBJ2-4; 7 bases align to TRBD2. Germline values: CDR1 MDHEN, CDR2 SYDVKM. This CDR3 spans 16 amino acids. The V gene end was trimmed by 7 bases and the J gene end by 0 bases; junction bases not matched to a gene: 9. CDR3 region: CASTRAGDGAKNIQYF. In DNA form, the CDR3 reads TGTGCCAGCACCAGGGCGGGGGATGGAGCCAAAAACATTCAGTACTTC.

This clone came up a few times. One end of the junction is discordant with germline, which a read error may explain. V gene TRBV11-2 combines with J gene TRBJ1-2, with a possible D match to TRBD1 (6 bases). Germline V CDR1 and CDR2: SGHAT, FQNNGV. The CDR3 spans 12 residues. The DNA of the CDR3 is TGTGCCAGCAGCGGGGGGGGCCGAGCACAATCATTC. This translates into CASSGGGRAQSF.

The chain is built from TRBV3-1 (or the pseudogene TRBV3-2) and TRBJ2-1; D might be TRBD1 (6 bases). Trimming pared 4 bases from V and 3 bases from J, leaving 13 bases between. The CDR3 has 15 amino acids. Germline-derived CDR1 and CDR2 are LGHDT and YNNKEL (reference sequence). CDR3 amino acids: CASSPRTANYNEQFF. The CDR3 DNA follows: TGTGCCAGCAGCCCCCGGACAGCGAACTACAATGAGCAGTTCTTC.

The gene calls are TRBV29-1 and TRBJ1-1; maybe TRBD1 (6 bases). V shed 5 bases and J shed 1 base, with 11 bases lying between them. Germline lookup yields CDR1 SQVTM and CDR2 ANQGSEA. The CDR3 is made up of 13 amino acids. The CDR3 is CSVLRGTNTEAFF. DNA for the CDR3: TGCAGCGTTCTAAGGGGGACGAACACTGAAGCTTTCTTT. Full variable domain (missing parts from reference TRBV29-1 and TRBJ1-1): SAVISQKPSRDICQRGTSLTIQCQVDSQVTMMFWYRQQPGQSLTLIATANQGSEATYESGFVIDKFPISRPNLTFSTLTVSNMSPEDSSIYLCSVLRGTNTEAFFGQGTRLTVV.

The gene calls are TRBV20-1 and TRBJ2-1; perhaps TRBD1 as D (6 bases). Germline V gene lookup returns CDR1 DFQATT and CDR2 SNEGSKA (reference sequence). CDR3 length: 10 residues. The CDR3 loop reads CSLQGNEQFF. CDR3 DNA sequence: TGCAGCCTACAGGGTAATGAGCAGTTCTTC.

The V and J genes are TRBV28 and TRBJ1-5; D gene uncertain. CDR1 is MDHEN and CDR2 is SYDVKM in the germline V gene. The CDR3 is 15 amino acids. With 3 bases removed from V and 0 bases from J, the gap between germline ends came to 9 bases. The CDR3 here is CASSFRTPSNQPQHF. DNA of the CDR3: TGTGCCAGCAGTTTTAGAACCCCTAGCAATCAGCCCCAGCATTTT.

The chain employs TRBV5-4 and TRBJ1-6, with 7 nucleotides matching TRBD1. Trimming cost V 4 bases and J 11 bases; bases outside gene matches: 9. The CDR3 covers 14 residues. The V gene's germline CDR1 is SGHNT and CDR2 YYREEE (reference sequence). The CDR3 is CASSRTGGAAPLHF. In DNA, the CDR3 is TGTGCCAGCAGCCGGACAGGTGGAGCGGCACCCCTCCACTTT.

V and J are TRBV6-1 and TRBJ1-6; 10 bases are shared with TRBD1. Germline loops: CDR1 MNHNS, CDR2 SASEGT. The V segment lost 1 base and the J segment 0 bases; nucleotides outside the gene matches: 9. The CDR3 sequence is 20 residues long. This CDR3 reads CASSEGGRTGGSSYNSPLHF. The CDR3 DNA is TGTGCCAGCAGTGAAGGGGGGCGGACAGGGGGAAGCTCCTATAATTCACCCCTCCACTTT.

Comment on this clone: At the DNA level, this CDR3 is encoded by other sequences in the same sample as well. The chain recombines TRBV19 with TRBJ1-5, with TRBD1 as a possible D gene (5 bases). Germline CDR1 reads LNHDA; CDR2 reads SQIVND (reference sequence). V was cut by 5 bases and J by 3 bases, with 11 bases left in between. CDR3 length: 14 amino acids. CDR3 nucleotide sequence: TGTGCCAGTAGTCTCCGACAGTACAATCAGCCCCAGCATTTT. It yields the protein CASSLRQYNQPQHF. Combining the CDR3 with reference TRBV19 and TRBJ1-5 gives the whole variable domain DGGITQSPKYLFRKEGQNVTLSCEQNLNHDAMYWYRQDPGQGLRLIYYSQIVNDFQKGDIAEGYSVSREKKESFPLTVTSAQKNPTAFYLCASSLRQYNQPQHFGDGTRLSIL.

V and J are TRBV18 and TRBJ1-2; 9 bases align to TRBD1. Per the germline V gene, CDR1 is KGHSH and CDR2 is LQKENI. V lost 3 bases, J lost 7 bases, and 15 bases stayed unmatched. The CDR3 has 17 amino acids. The CDR3 spells CASSPPGTGSPLGGYTF. For the CDR3, the DNA is TGTGCCAGCTCACCTCCCGGGACAGGGTCTCCCCTAGGTGGCTACACCTTC.

The J gene is TRBJ1-2, the V gene TRBV5-8; TRBD1 aligns across 10 bases. The germline V gene encodes CDR1 SGHTS and CDR2 YDEGEE. V trimming: 2 bases; J trimming: 4 bases; junction bases outside the gene matches: 5. This CDR3 region has 15 residues. CDR3 nucleotide sequence: TGTGCCAGCAGCTTAGACAGGGGGCTAGGCTATGGCTACACCTTC. This codes for CASSLDRGLGYGYTF.

The chain is built from TRBV5-1 and TRBJ2-5; the match to TRBD1 covers 9 bases. V shed 4 bases, J shed 4 bases, and the junction held 11 bases outside the gene matches. This CDR3 comprises 16 residues. Germline CDR1 SGHRS, CDR2 YFSETQ. The CDR3 bases are TGCGCCAGCAGCGTATCCCCGGGACAGGGTGGAGAGACCCAGTACTTC. Encoded protein: CASSVSPGQGGETQYF.

This clone was counted only a few times. V usage is TRBV19 and J usage is TRBJ1-2; D is possibly TRBD1 (6 bases). The CDR3 contains 12 residues. The V gene's germline CDR1 is LNHDA and CDR2 SQIVND (reference sequence). The V gene lost 8 bases and the J gene lost 1 base, with 8 bases spanning the gap. CDR3 nucleotides: TGTGCCAGTGCAGGGGATAACTATGGCTACACCTTC. Its protein is CASAGDNYGYTF.

J is TRBJ2-4 and V is TRBV19; D is perhaps TRBD2 (7 bases). Germline CDR1 and CDR2: LNHDA and SQIVND (reference sequence). The CDR3 has 14 amino acids. With 9 bases removed from V and 6 bases from J, the gap between germline ends came to 18 bases. The CDR3 sequence: CASSREGGINIQYF. The CDR3 DNA follows: TGTGCCAGCAGCAGGGAGGGGGGGATAAACATTCAGTACTTC. The variable domain in full, with the rest retrieved from reference TRBV19 and TRBJ2-4, is DGGITQSPKYLFRKEGQNVTLSCEQNLNHDAMYWYRQDPGQGLRLIYYSQIVNDFQKGDIAEGYSVSREKKESFPLTVTSAQKNPTAFYLCASSREGGINIQYFGAGTRLSVL.

The genes are TRBV7-8 and TRBJ1-4; D gene unclear. CDR1 and CDR2 from the germline V gene are SGHVS and FQNEAQ. The CDR3 consists of 16 residues. V dropped 5 bases and J dropped 8 bases, with 21 bases sitting between them. The chain's CDR3 is CASSHYLGSRREKLFF. The CDR3, as DNA: TGTGCCAGCAGCCATTACCTCGGGAGCCGAAGGGAAAAACTGTTTTTT.